A single sample is the source of the 24 T cell receptor beta chains below, sequenced in a study of T cell changes during pregnancy in multiple sclerosis. TCRdb keeps only in-frame clones here, not all; method: immunoSEQ multiplex PCR. The repertoire holds around 19,000 clones, approximately 87% seen once, with roughly 13% in the top ten. The input for sequencing was CD8+ T cells from peripheral blood mononuclear cells, taken in the third trimester of pregnancy. Receptors were obtained from a female donor in good health, enrolled as a control in a pregnancy study.

The chain links TRBV7-9 to TRBJ2-3, with D unclear. The germline V gene encodes CDR1 SEHNR and CDR2 FQNEAQ (reference sequence). The CDR3 spans 16 residues. V was pared by 1 base and J by 2 bases, with 13 bases between. CDR3: CASSLGGSRPTDTQYF. CDR3 sequence (DNA): TGTGCCAGCAGCTTAGGAGGATCCCGCCCCACAGATACGCAGTATTTT.

This clone was observed once. This chain joins TRBV19 and TRBJ2-7; weak D call: TRBD2 (5 bases). The germline V gene has CDR1 LNHDA and CDR2 SQIVND (reference sequence). Trimming shortened V by 8 bases and J by 5 bases, and 16 bases separated the two germline ends. The CDR3 covers 13 residues. Written as DNA, the CDR3 is TGTGCCAGTTCCCCCCGACTAAGCGACGAGCAGTACTTC. This codes for CASSPRLSDEQYF.

The chain couples TRBV27 to TRBJ1-6, with a tentative D call TRBD1 (5 bases). Germline values: CDR1 MNHEY, CDR2 SMNVEV (reference sequence). V was clipped by 4 bases and J by 4 bases, with 23 bases between them. The CDR3 totals 19 residues. CDR3 region: CASSSSTEPSTFYNSPLHF. The CDR3 DNA reads as TGTGCCAGCAGTTCATCGACAGAGCCCTCAACTTTTTATAATTCACCCCTCCACTTT.

This clone was seen a single time. The chain has TRBV19 and TRBJ1-5, with a tentative D call TRBD1 (5 bases). The CDR3 contains 14 residues. V was pared by 0 bases and J by 5 bases, with 8 bases between. In germline, CDR1 is LNHDA, CDR2 SQIVND (reference sequence). The CDR3 nucleotides read TGTGCCAGTAGTATAGAACAGGTCTATCAGCCCCAGCATTTT. Protein product: CASSIEQVYQPQHF. The full variable domain, in which reference TRBV19 and TRBJ1-5 provide the parts outside the CDR3, is DGGITQSPKYLFRKEGQNVTLSCEQNLNHDAMYWYRQDPGQGLRLIYYSQIVNDFQKGDIAEGYSVSREKKESFPLTVTSAQKNPTAFYLCASSIEQVYQPQHFGDGTRLSIL.

V usage is TRBV7-9 and J usage is TRBJ2-1, with TRBD1 matching over 9 bases. V lost 5 bases to trimming and J lost 2 bases; unmatched junction nucleotides: 4. The CDR3 contains 15 residues. Looked up from germline, CDR1 is SEHNR and CDR2 is FQNEAQ (reference sequence). This chain's CDR3 is CASSPDRGTYNEQFF. CDR3 DNA sequence: TGTGCCAGCAGCCCCGACAGGGGGACCTACAATGAGCAGTTCTTC.

The chain employs TRBV5-6 and TRBJ2-7, with a possible D match to TRBD2 (6 bases). Per germline, CDR1 SGHDT and CDR2 YYEEEE. The V and J ends lost 4 bases and 2 bases respectively, with 13 bases between them. The length of the CDR3 is 14 residues. The CDR3 DNA reads TGTGCCAGCAGCGTCGGACGCGGGGCCTACGAGCAGTACTTC. Protein sequence: CASSVGRGAYEQYF.

The rearrangement uses TRBV4-1 and TRBJ2-1; unclear D gene. Trimming took off 4 bases at V and 3 bases at J, with 13 bases between the two ends. Looked up from germline, CDR1 is MGHRA and CDR2 is YSYEKL. This CDR3 has 15 residues. CDR3 region: CASSLMAASYNEQFF. Written as DNA, the CDR3 is TGCGCCAGCAGCCTTATGGCGGCGAGCTACAATGAGCAGTTCTTC.

This clone has just one count. This chain links TRBV7-2 with TRBJ1-5; a weak D match, TRBD1 (6 bases). Germline V gives CDR1 SGHTA, CDR2 FQGNSA. Trimming pared 5 bases from V and 4 bases from J, leaving 9 bases between. This CDR3 contains 13 residues. The CDR3 nucleotides are TGTGCCAGCAGCCGCGGACAGAATCAGCCCCAGCATTTT. Its protein is CASSRGQNQPQHF. Full variable domain (remainder filled in from reference TRBV7-2 and TRBJ1-5): GAGVSQSPSNKVTEKGKDVELRCDPISGHTALYWYRQSLGQGLEFLIYFQGNSAPDKSGLPSDRFSAERTGGSVSTLTIQRTQQEDSAVYLCASSRGQNQPQHFGDGTRLSIL.

This clone was found once. The chain carries TRBV29-1 and TRBJ1-2; D perhaps matches TRBD1 (6 bases). V was trimmed by 5 bases and J by 8 bases, leaving 15 bases between them. Germline lookup yields CDR1 SQVTM and CDR2 ANQGSEA. The CDR3 spans 12 residues. CDR3 loop: CSVPHKGDGYTF. The CDR3 coding sequence is TGCAGCGTTCCTCACAAGGGGGACGGCTACACCTTC.

In this sample, this clone turned up once. V usage is TRBV13 and J usage is TRBJ1-5, with 7 nucleotides matching TRBD1. There are 15 residues in the CDR3. The germline V gene has CDR1 PRHDT and CDR2 FYEKMQ (reference sequence). Trimming removed 0 bases from V and 6 bases from J; junction bases left unmatched: 5. This CDR3 is CASSLGPTGAQPQHF. The CDR3 DNA follows: TGTGCCAGCAGCTTAGGCCCCACAGGGGCTCAGCCCCAGCATTTT.

This clone was seen a single time. The chain uses TRBV4-1 and TRBJ1-2; a possible D gene is TRBD1 (6 bases). Germline-derived CDR1 and CDR2 are MGHRA and YSYEKL. Trimming pared 1 base from V and 1 base from J, leaving 10 bases between. The CDR3 is 15 residues long. CDR3 protein: CASSQVGGFNYGYTF. Here the CDR3 DNA reads TGCGCCAGCAGCCAAGTAGGGGGTTTTAACTATGGCTACACCTTC.

A remark on this clone: A read error may account for a junction end that differs from germline. The chain uses TRBV7-3 and TRBJ2-2; D uncertain. This CDR3 contains 13 residues. The germline gives CDR1 SGHTA, CDR2 FQGTGA. CDR3 residues: CVSSPMNTGELFF. The CDR3 DNA reads as TGTGTCAGCAGCCCCATGAACACCGGGGAGCTGTTTTTT.

This clone appeared once. The genes are TRBV28 and TRBJ2-7; possible D gene TRBD2, 5 bases. V was clipped by 5 bases and J by 7 bases, with 9 bases between them. Germline lookup yields CDR1 MDHEN and CDR2 SYDVKM. The CDR3 spans 11 residues. Here the CDR3 reads CASSGGGEQYF. The CDR3 DNA reads TGTGCCAGCAGTGGAGGAGGAGAGCAGTACTTC.

V is TRBV4-1 and J is TRBJ2-7; no firm D call. From germline, CDR1 is MGHRA and CDR2 YSYEKL. The CDR3 runs 14 residues. The germline V and J ends were trimmed by 1 base and 2 bases, with 9 bases remaining between them. The CDR3 sequence is CASSQGTATYEQYF. In nucleotides, the CDR3 is TGCGCCAGCAGCCAAGGAACAGCCACCTACGAGCAGTACTTC.

This sequence joins TRBV7-8 and TRBJ1-5, with a tentative D call TRBD1 (6 bases). The germline V gene encodes CDR1 SGHVS and CDR2 FQNEAQ. Trimming stripped 5 bases from V and 6 bases from J, with 14 bases between. The CDR3 covers 14 residues. CDR3 sequence: CASSPTGRSQPQHF. Written as DNA, the CDR3 is TGTGCCAGCAGCCCAACAGGGCGGAGTCAGCCCCAGCATTTT. Full variable domain (rest looked up from reference TRBV7-8 and TRBJ1-5): GAGVSQSPRYKVAKRGQDVALRCDPISGHVSLFWYQQALGQGPEFLTYFQNEAQLDKSGLPSDRFFAERPEGSVSTLKIQRTQQEDSAVYLCASSPTGRSQPQHFGDGTRLSIL.

The chain joins TRBV5-5 to TRBJ2-3; 11 bases map to TRBD1. This CDR3 is built from 15 residues. The germline V gene has CDR1 SGHKS and CDR2 YYEKEE (reference sequence). The V and J ends lost 0 bases and 6 bases, in that order; junction bases with no gene match: 3. The CDR3 is CASSLDRDRGDTQYF. The DNA for the CDR3 is TGTGCCAGCAGCTTGGATCGGGACAGGGGGGATACGCAGTATTTT. The full variable domain, rest sourced from reference TRBV5-5 and TRBJ2-3, is DAGVTQSPTHLIKTRGQQVTLRCSPISGHKSVSWYQQVLGQGPQFIFQYYEKEERGRGNFPDRFSARQFPNYSSELNVNALLLGDSALYLCASSLDRDRGDTQYFGPGTRLTVL.

This clone was counted once. V usage is TRBV4-3 and J usage is TRBJ2-7, with 8 bases aligning to TRBD1. The CDR3 consists of 16 residues. Trimming cost V 1 base and J 2 bases; bases outside gene matches: 7. Germline-derived CDR1 and CDR2 are LGHNA and YSLEER. CDR3 nucleotides: TGCGCCAGCAGCCAAGGTCAGGGGGCAGGGGCCTACGAGCAGTACTTC. It codes for CASSQGQGAGAYEQYF.

This clone has just a few counts. The chain has TRBV4-3 and TRBJ1-2, with D perhaps matching TRBD1 (6 bases). The germline V and J ends were trimmed by 0 bases and 4 bases, with 15 bases remaining between them. Germline V gene sequence: CDR1 LGHNA, CDR2 YSLEER. This CDR3 is built from 16 residues. Here the CDR3 reads CASSQDSDRWGYGYTF. CDR3 sequence (DNA): TGCGCCAGCAGCCAAGATAGCGACAGGTGGGGCTATGGCTACACCTTC.

This chain uses TRBV7-9 with TRBJ1-1, with D tentatively TRBD1 (5 bases). Trimming removed 5 bases from V and 6 bases from J, with 19 bases in between. This CDR3 has 15 amino acids. Germline CDR1 reads SEHNR; CDR2 reads FQNEAQ (reference sequence). The chain's CDR3 is CASSLTVAGIPEAFF. CDR3 nucleotide sequence: TGTGCCAGCAGCCTAACCGTGGCAGGGATTCCTGAAGCTTTCTTT.

This chain links TRBV9 with TRBJ2-1; TRBD2 agrees at 8 bases. Germline CDR1 reads SGDLS; CDR2 reads YYNGEE. The CDR3 runs to 16 residues. The V segment lost 4 bases and the J segment 2 bases; nucleotides outside the gene matches: 8. Here the CDR3 DNA reads TGTGCCAGCAGCCGGCGGGGGGAGTTGCCCTACAATGAGCAGTTCTTC. It translates to CASSRRGELPYNEQFF.

The CDR3 protein is CASSLSAGGHNEQFF. Here the CDR3 DNA reads TGTGCCAGCAGCTTATCAGCGGGGGGGCACAATGAGCAGTTCTTC. V is TRBV11-3 and J is TRBJ2-1, with 10 bases matching TRBD2. The V gene's germline CDR1 is SGHNT and CDR2 YENEEA. This CDR3 has 15 amino acids. The ends lost 2 bases at V and 5 bases at J; junction bases unmatched: 3. Together with reference TRBV11-3 and TRBJ2-1, the CDR3 gives the full variable domain: EAGVVQSPRYKIIEKKQPVAFWCNPISGHNTLYWYLQNLGQGPELLIRYENEEAVDDSQLPKDRFSAERLKGVDSTLKIQPAELGDSAVYLCASSLSAGGHNEQFFGPGTRLTVL.

This clone showed up just a few times. The chain has TRBV10-1 and TRBJ2-7; 11 positions match TRBD1. Germline CDR1 is WNHNN and CDR2 is SYGVQD (reference sequence). J lost 1 base, V lost 6 bases, and 2 bases had no gene match. The length of the CDR3 is 14 residues. The DNA for the CDR3 is TGCGCCAGCAGCGGGACAGGGGGGTCCTACGAGCAGTACTTC. Its protein is CASSGTGGSYEQYF.

CDR3 sequence reads: CASSLKGAGQRKKLFF. DNA of the CDR3: TGTGCCAGCAGCTTAAAAGGCGCGGGACAGCGGAAAAAACTGTTTTTT. The V and J genes are TRBV7-3 and TRBJ1-4, with TRBD1 matching 7 bases. CDR1 SGHTA and CDR2 FQGTGA come from the germline V gene. The V gene end was trimmed by 1 base and the J gene end by 9 bases; junction bases not matched to a gene: 11. The CDR3 consists of 16 residues.

This clone was observed a handful of times. V and J are TRBV4-3 and TRBJ2-3, with no clear D. This CDR3 spans 12 amino acids. Germline V gene data show CDR1 as LGHNA and CDR2 as YSLEER. Trimming pared 4 bases from V and 6 bases from J, leaving 8 bases between. In DNA form, the CDR3 reads TGCGCCAGCAGCCCGAACCAGGATACGCAGTATTTT. Its translation: CASSPNQDTQYF.